In this sample, the clone carrying this T cell receptor (beta chain) turned up a few times. Antigen unknown. This CDR3 has 14 residues. Germline CDR1 and CDR2: LNHNV and YYDKDF (reference sequence). V dropped 0 bases and J dropped 10 bases, with 10 bases sitting between them. TCRdb independently ran MiXCR on the RT-PCR reads; one entry per CDR3 protein. Among hundreds of thousands of distinct CDR3 sequences, roughly 14% were seen once, and the ten largest hold approximately 10%. This sample is part of a study of response to subunit inactivated influenza vaccine. Study-wide findings and caveats: Every seasonal influenza vaccination brings in few new T cells, the authors suggested.

V usage is TRBV15 and J usage is TRBJ1-6; D perhaps matches TRBD1 (6 bases). The sequence was obtained from a man in his fifties or sixties who received an inactivated influenza vaccine. Sequencing used PBMCs from blood, obtained about 11 days after vaccination. The CDR3 protein is CATSRDLRGSPLHF. The CDR3 DNA is TGTGCCACCAGCAGAGATCTTAGGGGGTCACCCCTCCACTTT.